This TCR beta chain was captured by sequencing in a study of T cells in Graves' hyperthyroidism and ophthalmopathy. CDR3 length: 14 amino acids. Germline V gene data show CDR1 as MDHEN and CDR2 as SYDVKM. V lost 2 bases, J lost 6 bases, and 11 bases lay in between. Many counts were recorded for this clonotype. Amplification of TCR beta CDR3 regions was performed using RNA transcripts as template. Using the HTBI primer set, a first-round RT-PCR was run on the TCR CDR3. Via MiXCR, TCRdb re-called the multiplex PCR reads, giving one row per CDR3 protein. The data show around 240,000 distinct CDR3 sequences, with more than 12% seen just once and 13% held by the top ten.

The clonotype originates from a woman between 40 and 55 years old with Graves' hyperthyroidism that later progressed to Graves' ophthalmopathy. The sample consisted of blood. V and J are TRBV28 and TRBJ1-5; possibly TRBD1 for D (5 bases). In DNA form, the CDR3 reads TGTGCCAGCAGTTTAACGCGGGGGATTCAGCCCCAGCATTTT. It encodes CASSLTRGIQPQHF.